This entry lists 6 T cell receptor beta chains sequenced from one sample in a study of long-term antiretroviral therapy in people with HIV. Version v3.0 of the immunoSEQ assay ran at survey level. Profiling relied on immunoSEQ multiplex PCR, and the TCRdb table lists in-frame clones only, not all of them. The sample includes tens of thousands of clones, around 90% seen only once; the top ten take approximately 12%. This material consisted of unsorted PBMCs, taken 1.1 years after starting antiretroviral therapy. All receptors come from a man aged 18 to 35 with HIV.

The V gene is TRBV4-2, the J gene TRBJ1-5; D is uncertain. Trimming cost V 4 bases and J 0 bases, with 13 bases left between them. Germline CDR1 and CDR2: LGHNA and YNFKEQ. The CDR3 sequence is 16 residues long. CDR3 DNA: TGTGCCAGCAGCCCTACTGAGGCAGCTAGCAATCAGCCCCAGCATTTT. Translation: CASSPTEAASNQPQHF.

The CDR3 DNA follows: TGTGCCAGCAGCCCCCGACTAGCGGGAGCCGAAGATACGCAGTATTTT. Amino acids: CASSPRLAGAEDTQYF. The rearrangement links TRBV7-9 to TRBJ2-3; 12 nucleotides line up with TRBD2. In germline, CDR1 is SEHNR, CDR2 FQNEAQ (reference sequence). This CDR3 has 16 residues. V dropped 5 bases and J dropped 5; count of bases not matched to a gene: 8.

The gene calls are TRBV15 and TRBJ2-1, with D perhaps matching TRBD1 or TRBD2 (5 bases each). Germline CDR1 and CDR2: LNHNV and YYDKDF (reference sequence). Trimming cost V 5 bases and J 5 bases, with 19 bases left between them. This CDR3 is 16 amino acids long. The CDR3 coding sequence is TGTGCCACCAGCGGGGGAGACTCCTCCGCCCACAATGAGCAGTTCTTC. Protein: CATSGGDSSAHNEQFF.

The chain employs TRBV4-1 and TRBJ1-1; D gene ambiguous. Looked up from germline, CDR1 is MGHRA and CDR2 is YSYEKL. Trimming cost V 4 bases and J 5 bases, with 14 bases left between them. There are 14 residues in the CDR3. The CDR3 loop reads CASSPADGLTEAFF. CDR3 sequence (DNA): TGCGCCAGCAGCCCAGCCGACGGCTTAACTGAAGCTTTCTTT.

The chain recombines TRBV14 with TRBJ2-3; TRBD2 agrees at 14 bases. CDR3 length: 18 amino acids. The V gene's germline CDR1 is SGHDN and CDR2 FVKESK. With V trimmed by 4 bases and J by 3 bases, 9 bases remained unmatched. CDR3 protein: CASSPGLAGGLKTDTQYF. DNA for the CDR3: TGTGCCAGCAGCCCCGGACTAGCGGGAGGACTAAAAACAGATACGCAGTATTTT.

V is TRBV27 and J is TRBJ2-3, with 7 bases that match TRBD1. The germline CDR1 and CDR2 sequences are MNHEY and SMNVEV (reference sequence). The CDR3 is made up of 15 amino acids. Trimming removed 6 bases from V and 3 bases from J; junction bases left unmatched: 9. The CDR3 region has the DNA TGTGCCAGCAGACTTACAGGGGTCGGGACAGATACGCAGTATTTT. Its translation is CASRLTGVGTDTQYF.